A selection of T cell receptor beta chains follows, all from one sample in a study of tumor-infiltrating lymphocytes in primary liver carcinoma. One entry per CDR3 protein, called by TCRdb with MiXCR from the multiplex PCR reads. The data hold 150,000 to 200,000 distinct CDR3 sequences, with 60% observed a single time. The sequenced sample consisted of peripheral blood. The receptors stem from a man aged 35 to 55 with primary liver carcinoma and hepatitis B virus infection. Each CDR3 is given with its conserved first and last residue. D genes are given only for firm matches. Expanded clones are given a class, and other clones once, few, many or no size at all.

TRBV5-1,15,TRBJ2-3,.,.,TGCGCCAGCAGCTTGGTCGGGTATATAGTAGATACGCAGTTTTTT,CASSLVGYIVDTQFF
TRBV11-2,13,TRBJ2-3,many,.,TGTGCCAGCAGCTTAGGGATCACAGATACGCAGTATTTT,CASSLGITDTQYF
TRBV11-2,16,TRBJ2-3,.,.,TGTGCCAGCAGCGGCTCGACGGGACGATACACAGATACGCAGTATTTT,CASSGSTGRYTDTQYF
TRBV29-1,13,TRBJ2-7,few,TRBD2,TGCAGCGTTGGGGGGGAGGGCCCCTACGAGCAGTACTTC,CSVGGEGPYEQYF
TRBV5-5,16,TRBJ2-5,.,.,TGTGCCAGCAGCTCAAGTCCGGGGGCGGGGGAAGAGACCCAGTACTTC,CASSSSPGAGEETQYF
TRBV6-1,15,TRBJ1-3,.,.,TGTGCCAGCTGTCCCGGCCGGACCTCTGGAAACATCATATATTTT,CASCPGRTSGNIIYF
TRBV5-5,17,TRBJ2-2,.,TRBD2,TGTGCCAGCGGCTTGGCCCCTAGCGGGAGTGGGAACGGGGAGCTGTCTTTT,CASGLAPSGSGNGELSF
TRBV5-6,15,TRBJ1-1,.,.,TGTGCCAGCAGCTTTGACAGAACTATGAACACTGAAGCTTTCTTT,CASSFDRTMNTEAFF
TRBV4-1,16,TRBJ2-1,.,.,TGCGCCAGCAGCCAAATCCGGGACTCGTCCTACAATGAGCAGTTCTTC,CASSQIRDSSYNEQFF
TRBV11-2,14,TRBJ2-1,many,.,TGTGCCAGCAGAAGTGGGGAGACGAAGTATGAGCAGTTCTTC,CASRSGETKYEQFF
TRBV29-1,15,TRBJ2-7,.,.,TGCAGCGTTGGAGATCCGAGACAGAGCTCCTACGAGCAGTACTTC,CSVGDPRQSSYEQYF
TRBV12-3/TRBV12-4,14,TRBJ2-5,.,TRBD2,TGTGCCAGCAGAAACGGACTAGCGGGTGAGACCCAGTACTTC,CASRNGLAGETQYF
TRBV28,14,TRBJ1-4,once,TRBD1,TGTGCCAGCACCCGCCGGGACAGGGAGGAAAAACTGTTTTTT,CASTRRDREEKLFF
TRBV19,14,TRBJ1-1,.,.,TGTGCCAGTAGTGATAGCCGAAGGACAGATGAAGCTTTCTTT,CASSDSRRTDEAFF
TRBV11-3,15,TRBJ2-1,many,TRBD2,TGTGCCAGCAGCCCTGGGGAGGGGTCCTACAATGAGCAGTTCTTC,CASSPGEGSYNEQFF
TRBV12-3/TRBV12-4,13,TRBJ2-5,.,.,TGTGCCAGCACCGCGAGGAGTGGGGAGACCCAGTACTTC,CASTARSGETQYF
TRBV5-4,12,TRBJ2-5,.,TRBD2,TGTGCCAGCAGCTTGAGGGAGGGGTCCTTGGATTTC,CASSLREGSLDF
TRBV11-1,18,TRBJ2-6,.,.,TGTGCCAGCAGCTTAAGGAAAGGGCTATCCTCTGGGGCCAACGTCCTGACTTTC,CASSLRKGLSSGANVLTF
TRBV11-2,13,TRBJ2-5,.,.,TGTCCCAGCAACCCGGGTGACCAAGAGACCCAGTACTTC,CPSNPGDQETQYF
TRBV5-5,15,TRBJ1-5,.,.,TGTGCCAGCAGCCTGACAGCAAGGAGCAATCAGCCCCAGCATTTT,CASSLTARSNQPQHF
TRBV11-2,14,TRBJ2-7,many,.,TGTGCCAGCAGCTTAAGTCAGGGCTCCTACGAGCAGTACTTC,CASSLSQGSYEQYF
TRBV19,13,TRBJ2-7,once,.,TGTGCCAGTAGCGCTGGACGCCTCCTGGAGCAGTACTTC,CASSAGRLLEQYF
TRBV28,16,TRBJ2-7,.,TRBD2,TGTGCCAGCAGTCATTCCCCTAGCGGGGACGCCTACGAGCAGTACTTC,CASSHSPSGDAYEQYF
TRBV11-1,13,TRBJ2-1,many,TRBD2,TGTGCCAGCGGGCCTAGCGGGCTAAATGAGCAGTTCTTC,CASGPSGLNEQFF
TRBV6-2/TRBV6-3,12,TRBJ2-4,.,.,TGTGCCAGCAGGACAGGAAAAAACATTCAGTACTTC,CASRTGKNIQYF
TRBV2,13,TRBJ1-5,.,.,TGTGCCAGCACGAGAGGTAGCAATCAGCCCCAGCATTTT,CASTRGSNQPQHF
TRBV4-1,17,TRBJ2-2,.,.,TGCGCCAGCAGCCACCCTGGAGGGGGGCGAAACACCGGGGAGCTGTTTTTT,CASSHPGGGRNTGELFF
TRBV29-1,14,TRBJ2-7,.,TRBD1,TGCAGCGTCGCTCTAGGGACAGGGTCCTACGAGCAGTACTTC,CSVALGTGSYEQYF
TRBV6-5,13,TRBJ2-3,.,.,TGTGCCAGCACTCGGGACCTGGGAGATACGCAGTATTTT,CASTRDLGDTQYF
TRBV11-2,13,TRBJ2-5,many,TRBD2,TGTGCCAGCCTCCCCGGACTAGGAGAGACCCAGTACTTC,CASLPGLGETQYF
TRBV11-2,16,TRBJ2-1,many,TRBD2,TGTGCCAGCAGTCCTCATCTAGCGGGAAGATACAATGAGCAGTTCTTC,CASSPHLAGRYNEQFF
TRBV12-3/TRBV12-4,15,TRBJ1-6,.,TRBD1,TGTGCCAGCAGTGTTACGACAGGGGGCTATTCACCCCTCCACTTT,CASSVTTGGYSPLHF
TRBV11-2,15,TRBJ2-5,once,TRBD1,TGTGCCAGTAGCTCAGCCATGACAGGGGAAGAGACCCAGTACTTC,CASSSAMTGEETQYF
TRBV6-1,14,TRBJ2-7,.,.,TGTGCCAGCAGTGGTCGTGAGGGGCCCTACGAGCAGTACTTC,CASSGREGPYEQYF
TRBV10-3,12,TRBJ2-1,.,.,TGTGCCATTCAAAGGGTGGGGAATGAGCAGTTCTTC,CAIQRVGNEQFF
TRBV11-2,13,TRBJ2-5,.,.,TGTGCCAGCAGCCTTGCGCACCGGGAGATCAAGTACTTC,CASSLAHREIKYF
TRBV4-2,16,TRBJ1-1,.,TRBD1,TGTGCCAACAGCCAAGGGCTTCAGGGGGGGAACACTGAAGCTTTCTTT,CANSQGLQGGNTEAFF